This TCR beta chain was retrieved from a study of blood T cells in healthy people across ages. Regarding this clonotype: Its antigen is as yet unknown.

In terms of origin and age, donors were healthy Caucasian individuals from Russia aged about 6 to 90. A sample-barcoded 5' primer and a J-beta primer mix were used in a second PCR of roughly 6 to 11 cycles. TCRdb analysed the 5' RACE reads with MiXCR anew, one entry per CDR3 protein. Of 1.5 million to 2 million distinct CDR3 sequences listed, around half are singletons. Germline V gives CDR1 SGHTA, CDR2 FQGNSA. Trimming cost V 0 bases and J 10 bases, with 16 bases left between them. CDR3 length: 16 residues. Whole-study results and caveats: Unsorted PBMCs blocked a conclusive comparison of naive and antigen-experienced cells. No one knew whether donors had CMV, which possibly confounded expanded clonotype changes.

Sequencing was done on a sample of blood. V is TRBV7-2 and J is TRBJ1-6, with D possibly TRBD1 on 5 matching bases. The TCR sequence derives from a middle-aged woman in good health. CDR3 amino acids: CASSLAGGGSGSPLHF. The CDR3 DNA reads TGTGCCAGCAGCTTAGCCGGGGGAGGCAGTGGATCACCCCTCCACTTT.